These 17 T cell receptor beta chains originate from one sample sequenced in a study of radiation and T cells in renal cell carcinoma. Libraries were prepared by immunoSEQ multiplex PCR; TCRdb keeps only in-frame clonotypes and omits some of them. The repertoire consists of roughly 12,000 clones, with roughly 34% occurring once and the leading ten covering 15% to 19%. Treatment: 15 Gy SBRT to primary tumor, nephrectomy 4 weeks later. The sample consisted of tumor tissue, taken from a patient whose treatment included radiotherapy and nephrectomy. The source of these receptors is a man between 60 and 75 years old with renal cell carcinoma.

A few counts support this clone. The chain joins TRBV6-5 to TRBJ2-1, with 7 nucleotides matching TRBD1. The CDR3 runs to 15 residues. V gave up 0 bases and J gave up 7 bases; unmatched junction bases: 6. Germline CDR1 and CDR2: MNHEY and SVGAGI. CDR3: CASSYSGQARNEQFF. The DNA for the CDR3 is TGTGCCAGCAGTTACTCCGGACAGGCGAGGAATGAGCAGTTCTTC.

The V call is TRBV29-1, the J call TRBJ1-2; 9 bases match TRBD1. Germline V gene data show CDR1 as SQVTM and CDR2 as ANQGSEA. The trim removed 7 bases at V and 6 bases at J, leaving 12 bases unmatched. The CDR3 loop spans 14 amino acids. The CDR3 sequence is CSATEQGAVDGYTF. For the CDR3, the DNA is TGCAGCGCTACCGAACAGGGGGCTGTCGATGGCTACACCTTC.

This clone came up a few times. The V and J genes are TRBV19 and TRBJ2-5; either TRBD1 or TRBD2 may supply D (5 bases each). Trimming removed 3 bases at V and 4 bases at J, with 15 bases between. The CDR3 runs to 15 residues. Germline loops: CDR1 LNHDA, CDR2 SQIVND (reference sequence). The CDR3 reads CASSMNRGASETQYF. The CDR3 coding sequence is TGTGCCAGTAGTATGAATAGAGGGGCCTCAGAGACCCAGTACTTC.

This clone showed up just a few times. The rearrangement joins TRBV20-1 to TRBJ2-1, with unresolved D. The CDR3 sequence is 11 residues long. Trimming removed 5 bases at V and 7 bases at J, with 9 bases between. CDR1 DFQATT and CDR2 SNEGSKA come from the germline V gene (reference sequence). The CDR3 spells CSAGRGNEQFF. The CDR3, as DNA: TGCAGTGCTGGGCGCGGTAATGAGCAGTTCTTC.

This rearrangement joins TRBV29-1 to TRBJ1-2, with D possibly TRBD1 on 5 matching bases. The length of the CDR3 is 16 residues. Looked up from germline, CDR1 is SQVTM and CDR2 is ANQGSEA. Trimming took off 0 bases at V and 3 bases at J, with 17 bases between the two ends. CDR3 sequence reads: CSVEEESGTRYYGYTF. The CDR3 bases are TGCAGCGTTGAAGAAGAGTCAGGGACCAGATACTATGGCTACACCTTC.

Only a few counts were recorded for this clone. The CDR3, as DNA: TGTGCCCGTGGCGGGAGGTCCCATTCTGAGCAGTTCTTC. This encodes CARGGRSHSEQFF. The chain has TRBV30 and TRBJ2-1; 8 nucleotides align to TRBD2. This CDR3 spans 13 amino acids. J gave up 9 bases and V 8 bases, and 12 bases lay outside the gene matches. CDR1 and CDR2 from the germline V gene are GTSNPN and SVGIG (reference sequence).

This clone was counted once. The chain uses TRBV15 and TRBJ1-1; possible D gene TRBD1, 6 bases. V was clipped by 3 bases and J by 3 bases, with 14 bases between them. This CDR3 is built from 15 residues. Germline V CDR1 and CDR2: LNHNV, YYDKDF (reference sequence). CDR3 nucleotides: TGTGCCACCAGCAGGTCAGACAGGAGATACACTGAAGCTTTCTTT. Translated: CATSRSDRRYTEAFF. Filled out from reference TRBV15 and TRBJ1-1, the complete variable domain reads DAMVIQNPRYQVTQFGKPVTLSCSQTLNHNVMYWYQQKSSQAPKLLFHYYDKDFNNEADTPDNFQSRRPNTSFCFLDIRSPGLGDTAMYLCATSRSDRRYTEAFFGQGTRLTVV.

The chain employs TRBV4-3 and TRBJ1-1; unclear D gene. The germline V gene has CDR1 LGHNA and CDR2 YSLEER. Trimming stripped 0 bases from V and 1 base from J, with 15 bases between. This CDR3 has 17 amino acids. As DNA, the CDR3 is TGCGCCAGCAGCCAAGATCCTAATCCCAGCCCGAACACTGAAGCTTTCTTT. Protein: CASSQDPNPSPNTEAFF.

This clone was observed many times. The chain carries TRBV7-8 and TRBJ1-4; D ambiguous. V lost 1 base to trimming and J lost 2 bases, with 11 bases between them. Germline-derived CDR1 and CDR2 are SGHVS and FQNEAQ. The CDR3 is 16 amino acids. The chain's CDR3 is CASSLGTAPTNEKLFF. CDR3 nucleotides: TGTGCCAGCAGCTTAGGTACAGCCCCCACTAATGAAAAACTGTTTTTT.

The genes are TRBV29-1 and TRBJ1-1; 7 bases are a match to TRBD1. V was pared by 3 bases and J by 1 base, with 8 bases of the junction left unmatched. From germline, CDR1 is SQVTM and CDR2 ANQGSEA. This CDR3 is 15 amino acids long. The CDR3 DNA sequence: TGCAGCGTTGACACCCCCGGGACAGCGAACACTGAAGCTTTCTTT. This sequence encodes CSVDTPGTANTEAFF.

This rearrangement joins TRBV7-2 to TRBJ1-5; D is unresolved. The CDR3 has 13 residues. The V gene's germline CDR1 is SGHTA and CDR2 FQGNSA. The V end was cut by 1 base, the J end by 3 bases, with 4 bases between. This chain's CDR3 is CASSLGVNQPQHF. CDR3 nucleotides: TGTGCCAGCAGCTTAGGCGTCAATCAGCCCCAGCATTTT.

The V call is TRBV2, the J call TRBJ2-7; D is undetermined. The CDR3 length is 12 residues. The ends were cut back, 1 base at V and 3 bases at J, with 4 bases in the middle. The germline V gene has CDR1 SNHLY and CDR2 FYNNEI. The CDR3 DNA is TGTGCCAGCAGTGAAGATGGCTACGAGCAGTACTTC. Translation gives CASSEDGYEQYF.

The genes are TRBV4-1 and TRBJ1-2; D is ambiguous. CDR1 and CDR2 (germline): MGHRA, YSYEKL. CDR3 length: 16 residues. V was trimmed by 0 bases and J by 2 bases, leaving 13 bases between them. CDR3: CASSQDLTAVNYGYTF. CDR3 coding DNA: TGCGCCAGCAGCCAAGACCTAACGGCCGTCAACTATGGCTACACCTTC.

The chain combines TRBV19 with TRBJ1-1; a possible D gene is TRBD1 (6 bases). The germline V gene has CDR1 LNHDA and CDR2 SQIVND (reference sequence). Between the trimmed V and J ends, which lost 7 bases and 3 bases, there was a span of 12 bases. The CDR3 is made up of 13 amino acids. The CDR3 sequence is CASNRGGYTEAFF. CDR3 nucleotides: TGTGCCAGTAATAGGGGGGGGTACACTGAAGCTTTCTTT.

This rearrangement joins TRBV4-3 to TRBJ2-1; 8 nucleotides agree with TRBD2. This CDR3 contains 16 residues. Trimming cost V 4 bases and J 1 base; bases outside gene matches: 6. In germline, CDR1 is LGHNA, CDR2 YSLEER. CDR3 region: CASSRGGLLSYNEQFF. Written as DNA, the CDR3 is TGCGCCAGCAGCCGCGGGGGGCTCTTATCCTACAATGAGCAGTTCTTC.

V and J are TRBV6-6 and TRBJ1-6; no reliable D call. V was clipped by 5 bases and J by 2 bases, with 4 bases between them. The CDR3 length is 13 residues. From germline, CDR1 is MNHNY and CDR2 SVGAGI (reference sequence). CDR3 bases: TGTGCCAGCAGTGATCCCTATAATTCACCCCTCCACTTT. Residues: CASSDPYNSPLHF.

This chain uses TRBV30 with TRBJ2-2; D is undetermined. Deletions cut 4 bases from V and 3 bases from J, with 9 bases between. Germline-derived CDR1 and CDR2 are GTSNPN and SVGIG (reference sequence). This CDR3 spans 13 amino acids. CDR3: CAWNWADTGELFF. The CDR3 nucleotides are TGTGCCTGGAATTGGGCGGACACCGGGGAGCTGTTTTTT.